What follows is one T cell receptor (beta chain) and its context. Antigen specificity is unknown. Sequencing used immunoSEQ multiplex PCR; TCRdb keeps in-frame clones, though not all of them. This table has roughly 80,000 clones, just over 85% appearing once. This sample was included in a study of OX40 agonist ivuxolimab in advanced cancers. Study details: An agonistic human IgG2 monoclonal antibody against OX40 (CD134) was given. A partial response was reached by three patients: one with hepatocellular carcinoma and two with cutaneous melanoma. The study enrolled dose-escalation patients with hepatocellular carcinoma, melanoma, renal cell or head and neck cancer. Study-level points and caveats: Some patients without response likewise showed low normalized clonal expansion.

Germline-derived CDR1 and CDR2 are SGHVS and FNYEAQ. The CDR3 contains 13 residues. V lost 2 bases and J lost 5, with 6 bases in between. The sequenced sample was CD4+ or CD8+ T cells sorted from blood, obtained in a trial of the OX40 agonist ivuxolimab. The TCR originated in an adult with an advanced solid tumor such as melanoma, head and neck, liver or kidney cancer. The chain combines TRBV7-6 with TRBJ1-4; a weak D match, TRBD1 (6 bases). The CDR3 here is CASSLRGNEKLFF. The CDR3 DNA is TGTGCCAGCAGCTTAAGGGGGAATGAAAAACTGTTTTTT.